Each of the 20 T cell receptor beta chains below was sequenced from the same sample in a study of T-cell reconstitution after alpha-beta-depleted transplantation in children. A TCRbeta library incorporating unique molecular identifiers was prepared. TCRdb analysed the PCR reads with MiXCR anew, one entry per CDR3 protein. The data contain about 240,000 distinct CDR3 sequences, roughly 23% of them singletons. The sequences come from PBMCs, collected before TCRalphabeta/CD19-depleted stem cell transplant. Every receptor here comes from a girl aged 2-10 years with Fanconi anemia, due to receive a stem cell transplant.

The J gene is TRBJ2-1, the V gene TRBV20-1; possible D gene TRBD2, 5 bases. This CDR3 has 16 residues. Per the germline V gene, CDR1 is DFQATT and CDR2 is SNEGSKA (reference sequence). Between the trimmed V and J ends, which lost 0 bases and 0 bases, there was a span of 12 bases. CDR3 nucleotides: TGCAGTGCTAGAGAGTGGACGGGGTCCTCCTACAATGAGCAGTTCTTC. The encoded protein is CSAREWTGSSYNEQFF.

This clonotype was observed many times. The chain joins TRBV7-2 to TRBJ2-1; 9 bases are shared with TRBD2. The germline V gene has CDR1 SGHTA and CDR2 FQGNSA. The CDR3 totals 14 residues. V shed 2 bases and J 12 bases; nucleotides not matched to a gene: 8. CDR3 amino acids: CASSLIKAGGAQFF. In nucleotides, the CDR3 is TGTGCCAGCAGCTTAATCAAGGCGGGAGGGGCGCAGTTCTTC.

This clonotype has a handful of counts. The chain uses TRBV10-1 and TRBJ1-2, with D possibly matching TRBD1 (5 bases). This CDR3 has 12 amino acids. Trimming removed 9 bases from V and 4 bases from J, with 12 bases in between. CDR1 is WNHNN and CDR2 is SYGVQD in the germline V gene (reference sequence). CDR3 residues: CARFRVGYGYTF. CDR3 nucleotide sequence: TGCGCCAGGTTCAGGGTTGGCTATGGCTACACCTTC.

Many counts were recorded for this clonotype. V gene TRBV29-1 combines with J gene TRBJ2-3, with TRBD2 matching 10 bases. The CDR3 is made up of 16 amino acids. J gave up 4 bases and V 2 bases, and 9 bases lay outside the gene matches. The germline CDR1 and CDR2 sequences are SQVTM and ANQGSEA. In nucleotides, the CDR3 is TGCAGCGTTGAAATGGGCCTAGCGGGAGCTGCAGATACGCAGTATTTT. As protein: CSVEMGLAGAADTQYF.

This clonotype was observed at least ten times. This chain uses TRBV20-1 with TRBJ2-7; a weak D match, TRBD2 (5 bases). Germline CDR1 and CDR2: DFQATT and SNEGSKA (reference sequence). V lost 0 bases to trimming and J lost 1 base, with 10 bases between them. The CDR3 contains 14 residues. The CDR3 loop reads CSARDEGVSYEQYF. CDR3 DNA sequence: TGCAGTGCTAGAGATGAGGGCGTTTCCTACGAGCAGTACTTC.

This clonotype was recorded many times. The genes are TRBV28 and TRBJ1-2, with TRBD1 matching over 7 bases. With V trimmed by 6 bases and J by 3 bases, 7 bases remained unmatched. The CDR3 consists of 14 residues. Germline CDR1 MDHEN, CDR2 SYDVKM. CDR3 region: CASRPGGQYYGYTF. DNA of the CDR3: TGTGCCAGCAGACCAGGGGGACAGTACTATGGCTACACCTTC.

This clonotype was counted ten times or more. This rearrangement joins TRBV12-3 or TRBV12-4 to TRBJ2-1, with unresolved D. The germline V and J ends were trimmed by 7 bases and 4 bases, with 5 bases remaining between them. The CDR3 spans 11 residues. Written as DNA, the CDR3 is TGTGCCAGCACCCTGTACAATGAGCAGTTCTTC. This gives the protein CASTLYNEQFF.

This clonotype was counted many times. This chain links TRBV20-1 with TRBJ1-2; tentative D call: TRBD1 (5 bases). Germline V lookup: CDR1 DFQATT, CDR2 SNEGSKA (reference sequence). V lost 5 bases and J 4 bases, leaving 11 bases between the germline ends. This CDR3 spans 12 amino acids. CDR3 DNA: TGCAGTGCTGTCCGGGGCGCCTATGGCTACACCTTC. It codes for CSAVRGAYGYTF.

The gene calls are TRBV5-1 and TRBJ2-7, with D possibly matching TRBD1 (7 bases). V gave up 0 bases and J gave up 4 bases, with 14 bases separating them. CDR3 size: 15 residues. Germline CDR1 is SGHRS and CDR2 is YFSETQ. The CDR3 is CASSLGQGGLYEQYF. CDR3 DNA sequence: TGCGCCAGCAGCTTGGGACAGGGAGGCCTTTACGAGCAGTACTTC.

This clonotype was found many times. This rearrangement joins TRBV29-1 to TRBJ1-1; no clear D. This CDR3 comprises 13 residues. Germline values: CDR1 SQVTM, CDR2 ANQGSEA. V lost 1 base and J lost 2, with 8 bases in between. CDR3: CSVEAAVNTEAFF. In DNA form, the CDR3 reads TGCAGCGTTGAAGCGGCCGTAAACACTGAAGCTTTCTTT. Drawing the rest from reference TRBV29-1 and TRBJ1-1, the complete variable domain is SAVISQKPSRDICQRGTSLTIQCQVDSQVTMMFWYRQQPGQSLTLIATANQGSEATYESGFVIDKFPISRPNLTFSTLTVSNMSPEDSSIYLCSVEAAVNTEAFFGQGTRLTVV.

For this clonotype: With a much larger clone just one base away, this may be a read error. This chain uses TRBV20-1 with TRBJ2-1; TRBD2 matches 13 bases. The V gene's germline CDR1 is DFQATT and CDR2 SNEGSKA (reference sequence). The CDR3 totals 17 residues. CDR3 loop: CCASGTTSGGAIYEQFF. In DNA, the CDR3 is TGCTGTGCTAGCGGTACTACTAGCGGGGGGGCCATTTATGAGCAGTTCTTC.

The chain combines TRBV2 with TRBJ2-7; D remains ambiguous. V lost 5 bases and J 2 bases, leaving 13 bases between the germline ends. The length of the CDR3 is 14 residues. The germline gives CDR1 SNHLY, CDR2 FYNNEI. CDR3 loop: CASSQDGGTYEQYF. Written as DNA, the CDR3 is TGTGCCAGCAGTCAGGACGGCGGCACCTACGAGCAGTACTTC.

This clonotype was seen repeatedly, ten times or more. The rearrangement joins TRBV27 to TRBJ2-3; 8 positions match TRBD2. The CDR3 contains 17 residues. Germline assignment: CDR1 MNHEY and CDR2 SMNVEV (reference sequence). V shed 5 bases, J shed 2 bases, and the junction held 12 bases outside the gene matches. The CDR3 DNA sequence: TGTGCCAGCAGTAGAAATGCCGGGACTAGATACACAGATACGCAGTATTTT. Its translation: CASSRNAGTRYTDTQYF.

This clonotype has at least ten counts. The J gene is TRBJ2-7, the V gene TRBV7-2; D may be TRBD2 (5 bases). The CDR3 extends over 14 amino acids. CDR1 is SGHTA and CDR2 is FQGNSA in the germline V gene. Trimming took 3 bases from V and 5 from J, leaving 14 bases between them. CDR3 bases: TGTGCCAGCAGCTTTTCTACTGGAGGCCACGAGCAGTACTTC. This encodes CASSFSTGGHEQYF.

This clonotype has just a few counts. The chain employs TRBV11-2 and TRBJ2-3, with a weak D call TRBD2 (6 bases). The V and J ends lost 0 bases and 10 bases respectively, with 23 bases between them. This CDR3 contains 17 residues. Germline lookup yields CDR1 SGHAT and CDR2 FQNNGV. The DNA of the CDR3 is TGTGCCAGCAGCTTAGACACAGCGGCGGGGCTCAGGGCATCGCAGTATTTT. Translation gives CASSLDTAAGLRASQYF.

This clonotype has at least ten counts. The chain couples TRBV15 to TRBJ2-2; D unclear. Trimming pared 5 bases from V and 0 bases from J, leaving 13 bases between. CDR3 length: 16 residues. Germline CDR1 reads LNHNV; CDR2 reads YYDKDF (reference sequence). The CDR3 region is CATSLAQTSNTGELFF. In DNA, the CDR3 is TGTGCCACCAGCTTGGCCCAAACCTCGAACACCGGGGAGCTGTTTTTT.

This clonotype was detected only a few times. V and J are TRBV27 and TRBJ1-1; D gene unclear. This CDR3 is 14 amino acids long. Trimming shortened V by 5 bases and J by 1 base, and 11 bases separated the two germline ends. Germline V CDR1 and CDR2: MNHEY, SMNVEV (reference sequence). Here the CDR3 DNA reads TGTGCCAGCAGTCCCTTTAGCCCGAACACTGAAGCTTTCTTT. It specifies CASSPFSPNTEAFF.

The table lists this clonotype with many counts. The CDR3: CASSHQGSPLNEQFF. The CDR3 bases are TGTGCCAGCAGCCACCAGGGGTCCCCCCTCAATGAGCAGTTCTTC. The chain is built from TRBV5-6 and TRBJ2-1; tentatively, D is TRBD1 (6 bases). CDR1 SGHDT and CDR2 YYEEEE come from the germline V gene. This CDR3 has 15 residues. V shed 4 bases and J shed 6 bases, with 17 bases lying between them.

V usage is TRBV20-1 and J usage is TRBJ2-6; 7 bases match TRBD1. Germline assignment: CDR1 DFQATT and CDR2 SNEGSKA (reference sequence). V gave up 3 bases and J gave up 0 bases; unmatched junction bases: 11. The CDR3 has 18 amino acids. CDR3: CSASHRDSKISGANVLTF. CDR3 DNA: TGCAGTGCTAGTCACCGGGACAGTAAGATCTCTGGGGCCAACGTCCTGACTTTC.

This clonotype was counted ten times or more. The V call is TRBV20-1, the J call TRBJ1-1, with D tentatively TRBD1 (6 bases). From germline, CDR1 is DFQATT and CDR2 SNEGSKA (reference sequence). The CDR3 has 15 residues. V dropped 0 bases and J dropped 3 bases, with 14 bases sitting between them. Here the CDR3 DNA reads TGCAGTGCTAGAGAGGGGGCAGTACATTACACTGAAGCTTTCTTT. Its protein product is CSAREGAVHYTEAFF.